This TCR beta chain was retrieved from a study of T cell responses to AZD1222 COVID-19 vaccine. Findings and caveats of the study: The number of AZD1222 recipients seropositive at baseline was only five to seven. Unmutated variant regions reportedly attract nearly half of all spike-specific TCRs.

Combined were second doses at about 4 or about 12 weeks. The method was immunoSEQ multiplex PCR; TCRdb's version includes in-frame clones alone and lacks a portion of them. The data show roughly 80,000 clones, 90% seen once. As concerns this clone: Its target is unknown.

Sequenced material: peripheral blood, taken 28 days after the second AZD1222 dose. This TCR derives from an adult who received the AZD1222 COVID-19 vaccine.

The CDR3 spells CASSTPTGGYTEAFF. The CDR3, as DNA: TGTGCCAGTAGTACCCCGACAGGGGGCTACACTGAAGCTTTCTTT. The chain carries TRBV19 and TRBJ1-1; 10 nucleotides agree with TRBD1. The germline CDR1 and CDR2 sequences are LNHDA and SQIVND (reference sequence). This CDR3 comprises 15 residues. The V and J ends lost 4 bases and 3 bases, in that order; junction bases with no gene match: 5.